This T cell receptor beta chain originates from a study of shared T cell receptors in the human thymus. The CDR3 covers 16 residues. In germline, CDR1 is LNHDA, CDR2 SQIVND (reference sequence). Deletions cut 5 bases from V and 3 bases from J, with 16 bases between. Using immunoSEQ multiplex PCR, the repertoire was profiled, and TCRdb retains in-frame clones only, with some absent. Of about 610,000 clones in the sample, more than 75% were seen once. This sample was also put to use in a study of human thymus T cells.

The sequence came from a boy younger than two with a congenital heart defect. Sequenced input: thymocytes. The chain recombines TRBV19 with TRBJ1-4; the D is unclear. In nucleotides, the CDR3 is TGTGCCAGTAGTGCCCGATACTTCGTGCCTAATGAAAAACTGTTTTTT. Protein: CASSARYFVPNEKLFF.